Below, one T cell receptor beta chain is given with its context. Its specificity is unknown. Germline CDR1 and CDR2: SEHNR and FQNEAQ (reference sequence). Trimming took 3 bases from V and 0 from J, leaving 6 bases between them. The CDR3 is 14 residues long. This record comes from a study of cytomegalovirus exposure and HLA in healthy donors. The PCR ran on 60 Vbeta and 13 Jbeta primers. Sequencing used immunoSEQ multiplex PCR; TCRdb keeps in-frame clones, though not all of them. The data contain some 180,000 clones, around 88% of them seen just once; the ten biggest clones take up less than 2%. Whole-study results and caveats: Indistinguishability led to the exclusion of some V segments, TRBV6-2 and TRBV6-3 included.

This TCR was recovered from a man between 40 and 49 years old in good health and CMV-seropositive. The J gene is TRBJ1-5, the V gene TRBV7-9; no definite D call. The sequencing sample was made of PBMCs. The CDR3 nucleotides read TGTGCCAGCAGCTTTGCAGATAGCAATCAGCCCCAGCATTTT. It translates to CASSFADSNQPQHF.